The text below deals with one T cell receptor beta chain. Its specific antigen is unknown. Base qualities were left out, and no much larger clone turns up one base away. The germline V gene (reference sequence) provides CDR1 LNHDA and CDR2 SQIVND. V lost 5 bases and J lost 6 bases, and the count of bases not matched to a germline gene is 9. CDR3 length: 14 amino acids, cysteine to phenylalanine. Kept here is only the CDR3 DNA, which spans 42 bases and is read in frame from base 1. One collaborating source in Seattle enrolled patients during active infection and followed them longitudinally through the course of disease. Collaborating institutions collected whole blood in K2EDTA tubes following their own protocols. Collaborator samples were shipped for TCRbeta analysis as frozen whole blood, isolated PBMCs, or DNA extracted from either sample type. This entry comes from a study of blood T cell repertoires in COVID-19 (TCRdb year 2020). Turning to the overall study: The collaborator samples originated in the United States, Italy and Spain and spanned the acute and convalescent phases of COVID-19. A de-identified subject ID, COVID-19 status, age in years and sex were almost always included in the sample metadata. Where available, HLA class I and class II types were taken from metadata supplied by the sample provider and were not determined by assay-based typing. A freely available public database, intended as a resource for researchers studying the immune response to SARS-CoV-2, is where the repertoires were released. Samples came from the ongoing ImmuneRACE study (first 160 participants) plus 1,254 subjects from 6 global collaborators. The prospective study material was composed of cDNA or gDNA derived from T cells, B-cell-depleted T cells, or PBMCs. Subjects who had been exposed to COVID-19, were actively infected with it, or had recovered from it provided the deeply sampled blood TCRbeta repertoires that made up the dataset.

Here is what the overall study found, with its caveats: Clinical and demographic metadata were provided uncurated, with the amount varying by source and participant.

TCRbeta CDR3 regions were amplified from genomic DNA by means of the immunoSEQ Assay, a bias-controlled multiplex PCR. For the original study's pipeline: The number of nucleated cells in each sample was estimated by amplification of reference gene primers within the assay. Sequence reads were collapsed and filtered to measure the absolute abundance of every unique TCRbeta CDR3 rearrangement. For each sample, productive Simpson clonality was calculated as the square root of Simpson's diversity index over productive rearrangements. In TCRdb, the immuneACCESS table is reduced to in-frame sequences with V and J assigned. These tables do not hold every clone; where another copy was compared, an unresolved V gene accounts for under half, and the others remain unexplained. V, J and clone size are those of that table, while D and trimming were read from the DNA. Here the sample has roughly 400,000 clones; about 90% occur a single time. The top ten clonotypes cover under 3% of the sample.

Sequencing used peripheral blood. The chain employs TRBV19 and TRBJ1-2, with 7 bases matching TRBD1. The TCR originated in a woman aged 60 to 75 with COVID-19, enrolled during active disease. The CDR3 region: CASSPPGQRHGYTF. DNA sequence: TGTGCCAGTAGTCCTCCGGGACAGAGGCATGGCTACACCTTC.